The clone carrying this T cell receptor beta chain was seen a single time. The data belong to a study of regulatory T cells in long-lasting Graves disease. Time point in this sample: newly diagnosed GD, antithyroid drugs for less than 3 months. Researchers made the TCR library from RNA that was extracted from PBMCs. The V gene lost 8 bases and the J gene lost 9 bases, with 17 bases spanning the gap. CDR3 length: 13 residues. The V gene's germline CDR1 is MNHNS and CDR2 SASEGT. Relying on iRepertoire HTBI primers and Arm-PCR of CDR3 regions, the team built TCR beta libraries. TCRdb passed the multiplex PCR reads through MiXCR, listing each CDR3 protein once. The data hold 580,000 or so distinct CDR3 sequences, with about 16% observed a single time. In addition, the sample was reused for a study of T cells in Graves' hyperthyroidism and ophthalmopathy. Per that study: Those with hyperthyroidism were 18 to 65 years old, newly diagnosed, and ill for under 2 months.

The chain combines TRBV6-1 with TRBJ2-1; D uncertain. The material was peripheral blood mononuclear cells (PBMCs), obtained at new diagnosis, from a patient treated with antithyroid drugs. The TCR comes from a man between 18 and 29 years old with Graves disease. The CDR3 loop is CASRKFTTTEQFF. The CDR3 DNA reads as TGTGCCAGCCGCAAGTTCACTACGACTGAGCAGTTCTTC.